The 16 T cell receptor beta chains in this list originate from one sample, sequenced in a study of blood T cell repertoires in COVID-19. Sequenced by immunoSEQ multiplex PCR; TCRdb stores in-frame clones only, minus some. The profile covers roughly 500,000 clones, with 88% appearing a single time and approximately 8.3% taken by the ten largest. Source material: PBMCs or T cells enriched from blood (not recorded which). All receptors come from a woman aged 60 to 75 who had recovered from COVID-19.

The chain carries TRBV7-2 and TRBJ2-5; 9 nucleotides match TRBD1. The CDR3 length is 14 residues. Trimming took 4 bases from V and 5 from J; bases not matched to a gene: 5. Germline V gives CDR1 SGHTA, CDR2 FQGNSA. The CDR3 loop reads CASSSRQGGETQYF. CDR3 coding DNA: TGTGCCAGCAGCTCGAGACAGGGGGGGGAGACCCAGTACTTC.

The sample holds a few counts of this clone. For the CDR3, the DNA is TGTGCCAGCAGTGCTGGGACAGCACAAGGCTACACCTTC. The encoded protein is CASSAGTAQGYTF. The chain recombines TRBV12-3 or TRBV12-4 with TRBJ1-2; TRBD1 matches 7 bases. This CDR3 is built from 13 residues. The junction had 8 bases not matched to a gene; V was cut back by 5 bases and J by 8 bases.

The chain combines TRBV5-4 with TRBJ2-5; TRBD1 matches 7 bases. The CDR3 totals 15 residues. Germline assignment: CDR1 SGHNT and CDR2 YYREEE (reference sequence). With V trimmed by 0 bases and J by 1 base, 3 bases remained unmatched. CDR3: CASSLDSGGQETQYF. CDR3 nucleotides: TGTGCCAGCAGCTTGGATTCAGGGGGCCAAGAGACCCAGTACTTC.

To note about this clone: This CDR3 is also generated by other DNA sequences in the sample. This chain uses TRBV5-1 with TRBJ1-2; D gene ambiguous. Trimming removed 0 bases from V and 0 bases from J, with 6 bases in between. This CDR3 spans 14 amino acids. Per the germline V gene, CDR1 is SGHRS and CDR2 is YFSETQ. The CDR3 coding sequence is TGCGCCAGCAGCTTGGACAGCCCTAACTATGGCTACACCTTC. Amino acid sequence: CASSLDSPNYGYTF. The full variable domain, with the rest looked up from reference TRBV5-1 and TRBJ1-2, is KAGVTQTPRYLIKTRGQQVTLSCSPISGHRSVSWYQQTPGQGLQFLFEYFSETQRNKGNFPGRFSGRQFSNSRSEMNVSTLELGDSALYLCASSLDSPNYGYTFGSGTRLTVV.

This clone was seen only once. J is TRBJ2-2 and V is TRBV5-1; TRBD1 matches at 7 bases. Germline loops: CDR1 SGHRS, CDR2 YFSETQ. This CDR3 is built from 16 residues. V lost 4 bases, J lost 5 bases, and 11 bases stayed unmatched. The CDR3 is CASSHGQAPGTGELFF. The CDR3, as DNA: TGCGCCAGCAGCCATGGACAGGCTCCTGGGACCGGGGAGCTGTTTTTT.

The genes are TRBV19 and TRBJ2-1; tentatively, D is TRBD1 (7 bases). This CDR3 has 15 amino acids. V was pared by 6 bases and J by 0 bases, with 12 bases between. From germline, CDR1 is LNHDA and CDR2 SQIVND (reference sequence). Here the CDR3 DNA reads TGTGCCAGTAGAACTCAGGGGGGCTCCTACAATGAGCAGTTCTTC. Protein product: CASRTQGGSYNEQFF.

This clone was picked up a small number of times. V usage is TRBV7-2 and J usage is TRBJ2-7; tentative D call: TRBD2 (6 bases). The length of the CDR3 is 14 residues. In germline, CDR1 is SGHTA, CDR2 FQGNSA. The ends were cut back, 4 bases at V and 4 bases at J, with 14 bases in the middle. The CDR3 nucleotides read TGTGCCAGCAGCTGGGGTAGCGGAGCTTACGAGCAGTACTTC. Protein: CASSWGSGAYEQYF.

This chain links TRBV25-1 with TRBJ1-2; D gene unclear. The V gene's germline CDR1 is MGHDK and CDR2 SYGVNS. The CDR3 consists of 14 residues. With 1 base removed from V and 3 bases from J, the gap between germline ends came to 9 bases. The CDR3 loop is CASSEWRDHYGYTF. In nucleotides, the CDR3 is TGTGCCAGCAGTGAATGGAGGGATCACTATGGCTACACCTTC.

The V and J genes are TRBV11-3 and TRBJ1-3; no reliable D call. CDR3 length: 12 residues. Germline V gene data show CDR1 as SGHNT and CDR2 as YENEEA. V shed 3 bases and J shed 4 bases, with 4 bases lying between them. The CDR3 sequence is CASSFLGNTIYF. CDR3 nucleotide sequence: TGTGCCAGCAGCTTCTTGGGAAACACCATATATTTT.

On this clone: Other nucleotide sequences in the sample specify the same CDR3. This rearrangement joins TRBV2 to TRBJ1-1; the D is unclear. The germline V gene has CDR1 SNHLY and CDR2 FYNNEI. Trimming left V 4 bases short and J 4 bases short, with 7 bases between. This CDR3 is built from 12 residues. DNA for the CDR3: TGTGCCAGCAGTGTCCGGGGCACTGAAGCTTTCTTT. Translation gives CASSVRGTEAFF.

The chain recombines TRBV29-1 with TRBJ2-7; 7 positions agree with TRBD1. The length of the CDR3 is 14 residues. Germline V gene data show CDR1 as SQVTM and CDR2 as ANQGSEA. V dropped 7 bases and J dropped 2; count of bases not matched to a gene: 11. The CDR3 reads CSATTTGPPYEQYF. The CDR3 nucleotides read TGCAGCGCGACGACGACAGGGCCTCCCTACGAGCAGTACTTC.

This rearrangement joins TRBV11-2 to TRBJ2-1; possibly TRBD2 for D (7 bases). The V end lost 4 bases, the J end lost 4 bases, and 17 bases lay between the germline ends. Germline values: CDR1 SGHAT, CDR2 FQNNGV. The CDR3 totals 16 residues. The CDR3 spells CASSSPRRGLYNEQFF. In DNA, the CDR3 is TGTGCCAGCAGCTCCCCGAGGCGGGGGCTATACAATGAGCAGTTCTTC.

The rearrangement links TRBV6-5 to TRBJ1-2, with D possibly TRBD1 on 6 matching bases. The germline V gene has CDR1 MNHEY and CDR2 SVGAGI. The ends were cut back, 10 bases at V and 8 bases at J, with 14 bases in the middle. The CDR3 is 11 residues long. CDR3 sequence: CATTAGEGYTF. The CDR3 DNA reads TGTGCCACCACGGCAGGGGAAGGCTACACCTTC.

This clone has a handful of counts. The V call is TRBV5-4, the J call TRBJ2-7; TRBD1 agrees at 9 bases. From germline, CDR1 is SGHNT and CDR2 YYREEE (reference sequence). V trimming: 4 bases; J trimming: 3 bases; junction bases outside the gene matches: 8. This CDR3 comprises 15 residues. CDR3 nucleotide sequence: TGTGCCAGCAGCCACCCGGGACAGGGTGTCTACGAGCAGTACTTC. This encodes CASSHPGQGVYEQYF. Based on the CDR3 plus reference TRBV5-4 and TRBJ2-7, the full variable domain is ETGVTQSPTHLIKTRGQQVTLRCSSQSGHNTVSWYQQALGQGPQFIFQYYREEENGRGNFPPRFSGLQFPNYSSELNVNALELDDSALYLCASSHPGQGVYEQYFGPGTRLTVT.

The chain links TRBV9 to TRBJ1-2; D gene ambiguous. The CDR3 has 15 residues. Germline V CDR1 and CDR2: SGDLS, YYNGEE. The V and J ends lost 4 bases and 1 base respectively, with 14 bases between them. CDR3 in DNA: TGTGCCAGCAGCCCTAGCAGGACGCATAACTATGGCTACACCTTC. Translation: CASSPSRTHNYGYTF. Complete variable domain (other parts from reference TRBV9 and TRBJ1-2): DSGVTQTPKHLITATGQRVTLRCSPRSGDLSVYWYQQSLDQGLQFLIQYYNGEERAKGNILERFSAQQFPDLHSELNLSSLELGDSALYFCASSPSRTHNYGYTFGSGTRLTVV.

The chain couples TRBV5-4 to TRBJ1-6, with D perhaps matching TRBD1 (6 bases). Germline V gene lookup returns CDR1 SGHNT and CDR2 YYREEE (reference sequence). Trimming shortened V by 0 bases and J by 9 bases, and 13 bases separated the two germline ends. There are 15 residues in the CDR3. CDR3 residues: CASSLGGQRFSPLHF. CDR3 nucleotides: TGTGCCAGCAGCTTGGGAGGACAGCGTTTTTCACCCCTCCACTTT.